Included here is one TCR beta chain sequence, with context. Its cognate antigen has yet to be identified. It has no much larger one-base neighbor in the sample; base qualities were not kept. Library creation used the immunoSEQ multiplex PCR assay. The multiplex PCR relied on a mix of 60 forward primers for TCR Vbeta segments and 13 reverse primers for TCR Jbeta segments. The CDR3 region of rearranged TCR beta genes was amplified from genomic DNA with a multiplex PCR assay. On the Illumina HiSeq System, the amplified TCR beta libraries were sequenced as 87-base-pair reads. The paper's processing steps were these. A later analysis tallied roughly 80 million unique TCR beta chains across the 660 or so repertoires, and approximately 9.9 million of those chains were shared by two or more donors. A nearest-neighbor algorithm error-corrected the raw reads and collapsed the reads into unique sequences, merging closely related sequences to remove PCR and sequencing errors. To assign V, D and J gene segments, CDR3 sequences were aligned to IMGT reference sequences. For a sequence to be retained, a match of at least six nucleotides to both a V gene segment and a J gene segment was required. Rearrangements were called productive when the CDR3 lacked stop codons and stayed in frame with V and J; all others were non-productive. Following IMGT convention, CDR3 was defined as the stretch from the second conserved V-encoded cysteine up to the conserved J-encoded phenylalanine. Sequences without an unambiguous match to a single V gene segment were excluded from the earlier analysis of a few hundred of the donors. An earlier analysis of 587 of the donors classified V segments as functional when productive rearrangements were above 56.7% and as segregating when the standard deviation between donors was above 5%. A statistical classification framework was developed to diagnose cytomegalovirus status using the catalog of TCR beta chain sequences. In a later analysis, V and J genes were assigned by comparing TCR nucleotide sequences against IMGT/GENE-DB human TR gene sequences. In a later analysis, CDR3 sequences and most-parsimonious VDJ recombination scenarios were assigned using the TCRdist pipeline. In a later analysis, every TCR beta chain was defined by the combination of its CDR3 amino acid sequence and its V-gene family, and reads without a unique V-gene family were dropped. In a later analysis, 550 to 650 highly shared, low-generation-probability nucleotide sequences were removed to address suspected cross-contamination and a sequencing artifact. In a later analysis, a clonal expansion index for each public chain was calculated from normalized within-repertoire ranks of inferred template counts. A later analysis computed generation probabilities with a VDJ recombination model fitted to out-of-frame rearrangements, and checked the results against IGoR. In a later analysis, hypergeometric tests were used to score TCR-TCR, TCR-HLA and TCR-CMV co-occurrence, with a repertoire-size bias correction applied to TCR pairs. To estimate false discovery rates, a later analysis permuted the HLA or CMV assignments 20 times. A later analysis grouped co-occurring TCRs with DBSCAN, adding TCRdist sequence similarity when clustering within HLA-allele-positive subsets. For co-occurrence clustering, repertoires with fewer than 30,000 or more than 120,000 public chains were excluded, along with roughly five repertoires with anomalous nucleotide sharing. TCRdb limited this immuneACCESS table to in-frame rearrangements with V and J called. A share of clones is missing; checked studies link under half to unresolved V genes, and the rest is unexplained. That table furnishes V, J and clone size, whereas the DNA furnished D and trimming. Across this sample there are 200,000 to 250,000 clones, with around 80% seen only once. The top ten constitute 0.63% of the sample.

The data derive from a study of cytomegalovirus exposure and HLA in healthy donors (dated by TCRdb to about 2017). Background for the entire study: In an earlier analysis of around 540 of the donors, roughly 300 Gb of sequence data and 117 million unique TCR beta sequences from about 179 million T cells were reported. An early release that covered fewer than 800 HLA-typed donors contained approximately 300 gigabases of sequencing data and 85 million to 100 million unique TCR sequences. Among the roughly 400 genotyped donors, approximately 76% belonged to the genetic ancestry cluster associated with self-reported Caucasian donors. The study was designed to test whether signatures of past pathogen exposure could be identified by cataloging public T cell receptors. The study profiled the T cell repertoires of fewer than 850 subjects by immunosequencing and related them to cytomegalovirus serostatus. Along with the approximately 650-subject first cohort, a separate validation cohort of over a hundred different subjects was used. To predict cytomegalovirus infection status, the study brought together high-throughput TCR immunosequencing, statistical association of individual TCRs with disease status, and machine learning. A later analysis re-analyzed previously published TCR beta repertoires from roughly 630 donors and added high-resolution HLA genotyping to study TCR occurrence patterns. In the later analysis, no new phenotypic data were used to find candidate immune exposures; instead, reliance was placed on TCR beta sequences and their occurrence across donors. An earlier analysis of several hundred of the donors used high-throughput TCR beta sequencing to judge whether each TCR beta V gene segment behaved as functional or pseudogenic. Alongside the repertoire data, information on donor age, sex, ethnicity and CMV serostatus was compiled. A later genetic analysis took genome-wide SNP genotypes for 398 of the 666 donors and used that subset as a discovery cohort. All discovery cohort repertoires had been generated using a single sequencing platform. Both class I and class II loci were covered by HLA typing, at four-digit resolution. The number of donors typed differed by locus, with roughly 620-630 for A, B, C, DRB1 and DQB1, around 500 for DQA1, 600 to 610 for DPA1, and some 470 for DPB1. Roughly 5 DR-DQ haplotypes were handled as single units for association and clustering, since linkage in the cohort was strong. Among 300 to 450 genotyped donors of the cohort, an average of around 240,000 unique TCR beta nucleotide sequences were sequenced per donor, 15% to 20% of them non-productive.

Study-level results and caveats: This cohort had only TCR beta chains sequenced, and the lack of alpha or paired-chain data limited which features could be detected. A later analysis associated about 17,000 TCR beta sequences with specific HLA alleles at a false discovery rate of 0.05. Strong co-occurrence of HLA alleles, especially DR and DQ, made assigning TCR associations to individual alleles difficult. The sequencing pipeline was judged likely to have produced a cluster of highly shared sequence variants as a technical artifact. An association between a missense DCLRE1C variant and V-gene and J-gene trimming of TCR beta chains was found in a later genetic analysis and replicated in an independent cohort. Linkage disequilibrium might explain the correlated functional status among segregating V segments, but an unknown experimental factor could not be ruled out. About 17 rarely observed V segments, including chromosome 9 orphons, were excluded from the earlier analysis of some 590 of the donors because counts were too low. A total of about 180 TCR beta chains were listed by the study as associated with cytomegalovirus. Sequencing depth was assumed to be roughly uniform across donors in the presence/absence analyses, though that assumption may not hold. In a later analysis, HLA-associated TCR beta chains were found to be more clonally expanded and to have lower generation probabilities than equally common non-associated chains. In an earlier analysis of approximately 590 of the donors, most TCR beta V segments appeared in productive rearrangements about 87% or about 30% of the time, broadly matching IMGT annotations. A further reported finding was that TCR beta sequences accurately predicted the HLA-A and HLA-B alleles for most subjects in the first cohort. The classifier was reported to diagnose cytomegalovirus status with high specificity and sensitivity in both the original and validation cohorts. In vitro tests confirmed that a few of the cytomegalovirus-associated TCR beta chains recognize cytomegalovirus antigens. Most CMV-associated TCR beta chains appeared to be HLA-restricted in a later analysis, and the HLA associations seemed to be driven largely by CMV exposure. Because HLA typing was missing for some donors at each locus, association tests included only the typed subset. A later analysis reported that several top co-occurrence clusters appeared linked to parvovirus B19, influenza, CMV and Epstein-Barr virus. In a later analysis, the rate of TCR association differed among HLA loci, with DRB1 alleles having the most associated TCRs and HLA-C alleles having the fewest. Because the 87-base-pair reads could not distinguish some IMGT-functional V segments, including TRBV6-2 and TRBV6-3, those segments were excluded. Most TCR sequences were seen in very few donors, while some public TCRs were found in many individuals. The only immune exposure information available for the cohort was CMV serostatus. Compared with the 666-donor mean, donors in an Asian-associated ancestry cluster had fewer N-insertions in productive TCRs, according to a later genetic analysis. According to the authors, the approach could potentially be generalized to other disease states and immunological phenotypes.

The germline V end is reduced by 2 bases and the J end by 4 bases; junction bases left unmatched: 3. Sequences GTSNPN (CDR1) and SVGIG (CDR2) are obtained from the germline V gene (reference sequence). The CDR3 holds 13 amino acids from the cysteine to the phenylalanine. Just the 39-base CDR3 DNA is kept, in frame starting at base 1. The cohort was made up of around 720 healthy bone marrow donors. All cohort members were sampled while nominally healthy, although unrecorded immune exposures were likely present. The donor was CMV seronegative and was included in the group of under 450 seronegative cohort members. Each donor provided a peripheral blood sample, and peripheral blood mononuclear cells were used for TCR beta sequencing. Genomic DNA was extracted from the blood cell samples with the Qiagen DNeasy Blood Extraction Kit.

Source material: PBMCs. The rearrangement combines TRBV30 with TRBJ2-5, with 8 bases in between that match TRBD2. The receptor comes from a man aged 18-30 years in good health and CMV-seronegative. CDR3 reads: CAWSRTSRETQYF. The DNA sequence reads TGTGCCTGGAGTAGGACTAGCAGAGAGACCCAGTACTTC.